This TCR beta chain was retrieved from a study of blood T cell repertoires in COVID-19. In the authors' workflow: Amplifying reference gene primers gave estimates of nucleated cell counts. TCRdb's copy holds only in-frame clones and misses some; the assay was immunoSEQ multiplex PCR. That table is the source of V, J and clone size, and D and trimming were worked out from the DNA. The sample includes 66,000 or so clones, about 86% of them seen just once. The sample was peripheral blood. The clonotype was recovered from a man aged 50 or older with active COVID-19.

The CDR3 sequence is CASSEDRGYGYTF. CDR3 in DNA: TGTGCCAGCAGTGAGGACAGGGGCTATGGCTACACCTTC. This chain connects TRBV2 to TRBJ1-2; 9 nucleotides align to TRBD1. The V and J ends lost 3 bases and 4 bases, in that order; junction bases with no gene match: 0. The germline CDR1 and CDR2 sequences are SNHLY and FYNNEI. CDR3 length: 13 amino acids.